The 24 T cell receptor beta chains below come from one sample, sequenced in a study of blood T cells in healthy people across ages. The authors ran a second PCR of 7 to 11 cycles using a sample-barcoded 5' primer and a J-beta primer mix. TCRdb re-analysed the 5' RACE reads in MiXCR, keeping a single row per CDR3 protein. The sample holds roughly 1,700,000 distinct CDR3 sequences; 28% are singletons and the top ten take 7.7%. Sequenced material: blood. The receptors originated from a woman aged 25-40 years in good health.

This clonotype was detected ten times or more. The rearrangement links TRBV12-5 to TRBJ2-1; perhaps TRBD1 as D (6 bases). From germline, CDR1 is LGHNT and CDR2 FRNRAP. The CDR3 has 14 residues. V was cut by 3 bases and J by 11 bases, with 17 bases left in between. In DNA form, the CDR3 reads TGTGCTAGTGGTTTAACTTCAGTACAGGGTCAGCAGTTCTTC. Its protein is CASGLTSVQGQQFF. Based on the CDR3 plus reference TRBV12-5 and TRBJ2-1, the full variable domain is DARVTQTPRHKVTEMGQEVTMRCQPILGHNTVFWYRQTMMQGLELLAYFRNRAPLDDSGMPKDRFSAEMPDATLATLKIQPSEPRDSAVYFCASGLTSVQGQQFFGPGTRLTVL.

As for this clonotype: The junction does not match germline at one end; this may be a read error. V gene TRBV10-2 combines with J gene TRBJ2-7, with D unclear. In germline, CDR1 is WSHSY, CDR2 SAAADI. The CDR3 covers 16 residues. The CDR3 here is CAGSVGSPTQTYEQYF. DNA for the CDR3: TGCGCCGGCAGTGTCGGGTCCCCTACGCAAACCTATGAGCAGTACTTC.

In this sample, this clonotype turned up a few times. This chain connects TRBV9 to TRBJ2-5; 7 bases are a match to TRBD1. Germline assignment: CDR1 SGDLS and CDR2 YYNGEE. This CDR3 region has 15 residues. V lost 4 bases and J lost 3; bases outside the gene matches: 9. The CDR3 loop reads CASSPNTGQEETQYF. CDR3 DNA sequence: TGTGCCAGCAGCCCAAATACCGGACAGGAAGAGACCCAGTACTTC.

This clonotype has only a few counts. A much larger clone lies a single base off, so this may be a read error. J is TRBJ2-7 and V is TRBV29-1, with 11 bases matching TRBD1. J lost 5 bases, V lost 5 bases, and 11 bases had no gene match. The CDR3 runs to 15 residues. Germline-derived CDR1 and CDR2 are SQVTM and ANQGSEA. In DNA form, the CDR3 reads TGCAGCGTTAAGGTTGGGGACAGGGGGGGCGACGAGCAGTACTTC. This encodes CSVKVGDRGGDEQYF.

This clonotype was seen at least ten times. This chain connects TRBV9 to TRBJ2-7; TRBD2 might be the D (6 bases). Germline-derived CDR1 and CDR2 are SGDLS and YYNGEE. CDR3 length equals 15 residues. With 0 bases removed from V and 0 bases from J, the gap between germline ends came to 10 bases. The DNA for the CDR3 is TGTGCCAGCAGCGTAGGGGCGGGGAGCTCCTACGAGCAGTACTTC. This translates into CASSVGAGSSYEQYF.

As regards this clonotype: A much more abundant neighbour one base away suggests this may be a read error. The genes are TRBV12-3 or TRBV12-4 and TRBJ2-5, with D possibly being TRBD1 or TRBD2 (5 bases each). The CDR3 contains 14 residues. The CDR3 spells CVSSSGTVRETQYF. For the CDR3, the DNA is TGTGTCAGCAGTTCAGGGACGGTGAGAGAGACCCAGTACTTC.

Note on this clonotype: A read error may produce the germline difference seen at one junction end. The chain uses TRBV27 and TRBJ2-1; D is tentatively TRBD1 or TRBD2 (6 bases each). There are 15 residues in the CDR3. From germline, CDR1 is MNHEY and CDR2 SMNVEV (reference sequence). DNA for the CDR3: TGTGCCAGCATTTTAAGGGGGGCTACCTACAATGAGCAGTTCTTC. Protein product: CASILRGATYNEQFF.

This clonotype was seen only a few times. The chain carries TRBV20-1 and TRBJ2-3, with TRBD2 as a possible D gene (6 bases). V was trimmed by 2 bases and J by 1 base, leaving 10 bases between them. Looked up from germline, CDR1 is DFQATT and CDR2 is SNEGSKA (reference sequence). The CDR3 covers 14 residues. Here the CDR3 DNA reads TGCAGTGCTAGACGGGCGGGGCGCACAGATACGCAGTATTTT. This translates into CSARRAGRTDTQYF.

The rearrangement uses TRBV28 and TRBJ1-1; maybe TRBD1 (6 bases). Per germline, CDR1 MDHEN and CDR2 SYDVKM. V lost 4 bases to trimming and J lost 11 bases, with 20 bases between them. The CDR3 covers 14 residues. The CDR3, as DNA: TGTGCCAGCAGTTCGGGGGCCCTCTCCAATTTGGCTTTCTTT. Translated, it gives CASSSGALSNLAFF.

This clonotype appeared a few times. The rearrangement links TRBV9 to TRBJ2-3, with D perhaps TRBD1 (5 bases). This CDR3 comprises 15 residues. Germline V gene data show CDR1 as SGDLS and CDR2 as YYNGEE. V was shortened by 0 bases and J by 1 base, with 9 bases between the two germline ends. DNA of the CDR3: TGTGCCAGCAGCGTAGTGGACACAGGCACAGATACGCAGTATTTT. Translating it yields CASSVVDTGTDTQYF.

This clonotype was observed a handful of times. With a much larger clone just one base away, this may be a read error. The chain is built from TRBV7-3 and TRBJ2-5; 10 bases fit TRBD1. The CDR3 contains 14 residues. Germline CDR1 reads SGHTA; CDR2 reads FQGTGA. With V trimmed by 5 bases and J by 3 bases, 3 bases remained unmatched. The CDR3 nucleotides are TGTGCCAGCAGCCAGACAGGGGGCAAAGAGACCCAGTACTTC. This encodes CASSQTGGKETQYF.

This clonotype has just a few counts. The chain is built from TRBV5-1 and TRBJ1-5; D ambiguous. Deletions cut 0 bases from V and 4 bases from J, with 11 bases between. Germline V gives CDR1 SGHRS, CDR2 YFSETQ. CDR3 length equals 15 residues. CDR3 amino acids: CASSLVAGNNQPQHF. The CDR3 DNA is TGCGCCAGCAGCTTGGTTGCGGGGAATAATCAGCCCCAGCATTTT.

This rearrangement joins TRBV15 to TRBJ2-6; tentative D call: TRBD1 (6 bases). Per germline, CDR1 LNHNV and CDR2 YYDKDF (reference sequence). V lost 5 bases and J lost 0, with 14 bases in between. The CDR3 is made up of 17 amino acids. This CDR3 is CATSARTDYSGANVLTF. The CDR3 region has the DNA TGTGCCACCAGCGCCCGGACAGACTACTCTGGGGCCAACGTCCTGACTTTC.

This sequence joins TRBV24-1 and TRBJ2-1; 9 nucleotides match TRBD1. Germline CDR1 reads KGHDR; CDR2 reads SFDVKD. Unmatched junction bases numbered 0, after V lost 7 bases and J lost 0 bases. The CDR3 is 14 residues long. CDR3 protein: CATRDRGSYNEQFF. The CDR3 nucleotides are TGTGCCACCAGGGACAGGGGCTCCTACAATGAGCAGTTCTTC.

The V and J genes are TRBV19 and TRBJ2-1; a weak D match, TRBD2 (6 bases). Trimming removed 6 bases from V and 9 bases from J, with 15 bases in between. The germline CDR1 and CDR2 sequences are LNHDA and SQIVND (reference sequence). There are 13 residues in the CDR3. In DNA, the CDR3 is TGTGCCAGTAGATCTAGCGTGGGTGCTGAGCAGTTCTTC. Amino acids: CASRSSVGAEQFF.

Worth noting for this clonotype: Given a much more abundant clone one base away, this may be a read error. The gene calls are TRBV14 and TRBJ2-7; the D is unclear. This CDR3 is built from 12 residues. The germline V gene encodes CDR1 SGHDN and CDR2 FVKESK. CDR3 sequence (DNA): TGTGCCGGCAGCCAAACTCCACAGGAGCAGTACTTC. Translated, it gives CAGSQTPQEQYF.

This clonotype turned up a few times. CDR3 in DNA: TGCGCCAGCAGCTGGACTAGCCGAGAGCAAGAGACCCAGTACTTC. Residues: CASSWTSREQETQYF. The chain has TRBV5-1 and TRBJ2-5; 8 positions match TRBD2. The CDR3 is 15 amino acids. Germline loops: CDR1 SGHRS, CDR2 YFSETQ. V lost 3 bases to trimming and J lost 2 bases; unmatched junction nucleotides: 6. Supplemented by reference TRBV5-1 and TRBJ2-5, the full variable domain reads KAGVTQTPRYLIKTRGQQVTLSCSPISGHRSVSWYQQTPGQGLQFLFEYFSETQRNKGNFPGRFSGRQFSNSRSEMNVSTLELGDSALYLCASSWTSREQETQYFGPGTRLLVL.

This clonotype was found once. At one end the junction does not follow the germline gene, possibly because of a read error. The V and J genes are TRBV5-1 and TRBJ1-2; D remains ambiguous. Germline loops: CDR1 SGHRS, CDR2 YFSETQ. The CDR3 length is 15 residues. This CDR3 reads CAGSLDGRPGKSYTF. The CDR3 DNA reads as TGCGCCGGCAGCTTGGATGGCAGGCCGGGTAAAAGCTACACCTTC.

This clonotype occurred a few times. The chain uses TRBV7-9 and TRBJ2-3; D gene unclear. In germline, CDR1 is SEHNR, CDR2 FQNEAQ (reference sequence). Trimming shortened V by 4 bases and J by 2 bases, and 13 bases separated the two germline ends. This CDR3 comprises 15 residues. The CDR3 protein is CASSSPNLDTDTQYF. The DNA for the CDR3 is TGTGCCAGCAGCTCCCCGAACCTCGACACAGATACGCAGTATTTT.

This clonotype was recorded a few times. One junction end does not reproduce the germline sequence, and a read error may be involved. The CDR3 loop reads CASSQGQYYGYTF. DNA of the CDR3: TGTGCCAGCAGCCAAGGGCAGTACTATGGCTACACCTTC. The V and J genes are TRBV4-1 and TRBJ1-2; D unresolved. Germline assignment: CDR1 MGHRA and CDR2 YSYEKL. CDR3 length equals 13 residues.

This rearrangement joins TRBV14 to TRBJ2-3; D remains ambiguous. The V and J ends lost 3 bases and 12 bases respectively, with 16 bases between them. The CDR3 contains 13 residues. Germline CDR1 reads SGHDN; CDR2 reads FVKESK. CDR3 in amino acids: CASSHPDAFHQYF. CDR3 DNA sequence: TGTGCCAGCAGCCACCCGGACGCCTTTCACCAGTATTTT.

This clonotype was recorded a few times. DNA for the CDR3: TGCAGCGTTCTTAGCGGGGGGGCCACCACAGATACGCAGTATTTT. Residues: CSVLSGGATTDTQYF. This chain links TRBV29-1 with TRBJ2-3; 11 bases agree with TRBD2. The CDR3 spans 15 residues. J lost 2 bases, V lost 5 bases, and 6 bases had no gene match. The germline CDR1 and CDR2 sequences are SQVTM and ANQGSEA.

This clonotype was seen a few times. The rearrangement uses TRBV30 and TRBJ2-3; 9 bases match TRBD1. The CDR3 is 14 residues long. V lost 7 bases, J lost 5 bases, and 10 bases stayed unmatched. CDR1 is GTSNPN and CDR2 is SVGIG in the germline V gene (reference sequence). The CDR3 loop is CASKQGARGDTQYF. DNA for the CDR3: TGTGCCTCGAAACAGGGGGCCCGAGGAGATACGCAGTATTTT.

The table lists this clonotype with a few counts. The chain has TRBV12-3 or TRBV12-4 and TRBJ2-7; 9 bases agree with TRBD1. J was trimmed by 3 bases and V by 8 bases; bases with no gene match: 2. This CDR3 spans 12 amino acids. The CDR3 bases are TGTGCCAGCGGGACAGGGTACTACGAGCAGTACTTC. Residues: CASGTGYYEQYF.